This TCR beta chain was sequenced for a study of response to subunit inactivated influenza vaccine. Trimming pared 7 bases from V and 13 bases from J, leaving 23 bases between. This CDR3 has 15 amino acids. Germline values: CDR1 MDHEN, CDR2 SYDVKM. MiXCR, applied by TCRdb to the RT-PCR reads, yields one record per CDR3 protein. The data contain roughly 550,000 distinct CDR3 sequences, around a quarter of them singletons. The same sample was also studied in work on T cells expressing NK-cell markers. Per that paper: Generation of TCR beta cDNA was performed by 5'RACE template switching incorporating UMIs.

This TCR came from a man aged 45-60 years who received an inactivated influenza vaccine. The gene calls are TRBV28 and TRBJ1-6; D gene unclear. The specimen was CD4+ T cells sorted from PBMCs, collected roughly 12 days after vaccination. CDR3 nucleotide sequence: TGTGCCAGCACCCCCTCTACGGGAGGTTATGCGCCCCTCCACTTT. Amino acid sequence: CASTPSTGGYAPLHF.